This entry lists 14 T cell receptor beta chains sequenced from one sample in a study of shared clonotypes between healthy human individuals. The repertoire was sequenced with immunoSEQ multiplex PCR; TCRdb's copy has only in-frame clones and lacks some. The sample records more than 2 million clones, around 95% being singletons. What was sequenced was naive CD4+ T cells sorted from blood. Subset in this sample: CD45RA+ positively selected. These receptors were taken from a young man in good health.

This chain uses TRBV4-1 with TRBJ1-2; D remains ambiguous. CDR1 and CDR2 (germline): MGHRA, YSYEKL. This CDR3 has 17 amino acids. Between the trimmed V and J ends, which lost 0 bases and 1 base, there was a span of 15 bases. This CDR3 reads CASSQESIGSFNYGYTF. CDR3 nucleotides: TGCGCCAGCAGCCAAGAATCGATTGGCAGTTTTAACTATGGCTACACCTTC.

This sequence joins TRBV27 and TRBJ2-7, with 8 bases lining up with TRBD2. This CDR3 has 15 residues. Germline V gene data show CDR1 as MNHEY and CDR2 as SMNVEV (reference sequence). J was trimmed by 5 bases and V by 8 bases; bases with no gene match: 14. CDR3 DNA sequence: TGTGCCAGCTCGTCACCCGGGGGGGCTCGCCACGAGCAGTACTTC. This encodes CASSSPGGARHEQYF.

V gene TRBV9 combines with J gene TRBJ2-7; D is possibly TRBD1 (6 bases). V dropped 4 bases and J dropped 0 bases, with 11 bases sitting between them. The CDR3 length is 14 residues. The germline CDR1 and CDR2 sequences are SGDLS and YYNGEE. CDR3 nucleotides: TGTGCCAGCAGCCCCCGGACAGCCTCCTACGAGCAGTACTTC. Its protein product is CASSPRTASYEQYF.

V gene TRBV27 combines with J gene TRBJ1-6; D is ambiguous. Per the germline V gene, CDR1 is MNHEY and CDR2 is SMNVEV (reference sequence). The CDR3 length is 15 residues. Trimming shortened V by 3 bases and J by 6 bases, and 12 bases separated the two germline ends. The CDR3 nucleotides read TGTGCCAGCAGTTTCCAGGCCCCACCTAATTCACCCCTCCACTTT. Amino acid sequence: CASSFQAPPNSPLHF.

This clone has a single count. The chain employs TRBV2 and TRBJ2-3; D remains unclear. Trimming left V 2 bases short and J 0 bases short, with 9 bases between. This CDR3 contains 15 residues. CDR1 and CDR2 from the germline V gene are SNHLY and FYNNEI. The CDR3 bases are TGTGCCAGCAGTGAACAGAAAACGAGCACAGATACGCAGTATTTT. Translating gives CASSEQKTSTDTQYF.

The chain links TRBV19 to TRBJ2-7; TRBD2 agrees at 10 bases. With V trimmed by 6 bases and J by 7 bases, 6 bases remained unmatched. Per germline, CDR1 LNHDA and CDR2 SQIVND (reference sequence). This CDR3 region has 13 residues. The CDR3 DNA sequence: TGTGCCAGTAGGGTAGCGGGAGGTAGAGAGCAGTACTTC. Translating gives CASRVAGGREQYF.

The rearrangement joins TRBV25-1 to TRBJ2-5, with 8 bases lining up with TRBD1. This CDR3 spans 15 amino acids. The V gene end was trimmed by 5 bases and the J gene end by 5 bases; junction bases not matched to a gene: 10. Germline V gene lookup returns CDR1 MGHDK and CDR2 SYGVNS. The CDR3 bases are TGTGCCAGCAGTCCAGACAGGGGCCCGGCGGAGACCCAGTACTTC. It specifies CASSPDRGPAETQYF.

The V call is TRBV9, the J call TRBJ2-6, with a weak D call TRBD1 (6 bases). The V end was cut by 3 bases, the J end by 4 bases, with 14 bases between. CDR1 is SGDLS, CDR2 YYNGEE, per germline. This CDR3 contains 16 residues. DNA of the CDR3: TGTGCCAGCAGCGCCACAGGGAGCTCCGGGGCCAACGTCCTGACTTTC. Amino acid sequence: CASSATGSSGANVLTF.

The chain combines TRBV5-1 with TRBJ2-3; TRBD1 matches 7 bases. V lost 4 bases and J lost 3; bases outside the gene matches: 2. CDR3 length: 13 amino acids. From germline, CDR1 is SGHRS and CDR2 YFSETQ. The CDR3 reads CASSTQGTDTQYF. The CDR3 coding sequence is TGCGCCAGCAGCACACAGGGGACAGATACGCAGTATTTT.

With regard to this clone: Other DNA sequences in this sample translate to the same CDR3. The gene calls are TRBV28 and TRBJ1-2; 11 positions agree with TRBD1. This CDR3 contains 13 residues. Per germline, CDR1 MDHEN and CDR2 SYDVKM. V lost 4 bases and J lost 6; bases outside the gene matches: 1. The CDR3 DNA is TGTGCCAGCAGTTCGGGACAGGGGGATGGCTACACCTTC. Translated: CASSSGQGDGYTF.

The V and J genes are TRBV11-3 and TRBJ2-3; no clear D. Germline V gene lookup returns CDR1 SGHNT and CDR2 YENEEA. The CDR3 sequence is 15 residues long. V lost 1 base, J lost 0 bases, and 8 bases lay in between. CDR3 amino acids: CASSLGRVSTDTQYF. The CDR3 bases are TGTGCCAGCAGCTTAGGTCGGGTGAGCACAGATACGCAGTATTTT. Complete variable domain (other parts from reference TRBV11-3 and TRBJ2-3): EAGVVQSPRYKIIEKKQPVAFWCNPISGHNTLYWYLQNLGQGPELLIRYENEEAVDDSQLPKDRFSAERLKGVDSTLKIQPAELGDSAVYLCASSLGRVSTDTQYFGPGTRLTVL.

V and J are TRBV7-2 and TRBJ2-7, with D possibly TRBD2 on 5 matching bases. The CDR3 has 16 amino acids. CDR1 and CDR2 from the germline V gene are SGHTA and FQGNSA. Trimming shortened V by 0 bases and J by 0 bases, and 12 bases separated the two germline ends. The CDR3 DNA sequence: TGTGCCAGCAGCTTAGCCGGGATTTCGACCTCCTACGAGCAGTACTTC. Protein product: CASSLAGISTSYEQYF.

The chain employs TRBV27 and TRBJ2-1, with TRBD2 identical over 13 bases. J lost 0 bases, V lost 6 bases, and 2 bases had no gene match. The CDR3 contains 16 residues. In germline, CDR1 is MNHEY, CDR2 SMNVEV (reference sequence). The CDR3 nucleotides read TGTGCCAGCAGCTGGACTAGCGGGAGCTCCTACAATGAGCAGTTCTTC. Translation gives CASSWTSGSSYNEQFF.

The CDR3 nucleotides read TGCGCCAGCAGCCAAGATCACGCAGGCATTAGCTACACCTTC. It is translated as CASSQDHAGISYTF. V usage is TRBV4-3 and J usage is TRBJ1-2, with D uncertain. The germline V and J ends were trimmed by 0 bases and 9 bases, with 14 bases remaining between them. The length of the CDR3 is 14 residues. Germline CDR1 reads LGHNA; CDR2 reads YSLEER.